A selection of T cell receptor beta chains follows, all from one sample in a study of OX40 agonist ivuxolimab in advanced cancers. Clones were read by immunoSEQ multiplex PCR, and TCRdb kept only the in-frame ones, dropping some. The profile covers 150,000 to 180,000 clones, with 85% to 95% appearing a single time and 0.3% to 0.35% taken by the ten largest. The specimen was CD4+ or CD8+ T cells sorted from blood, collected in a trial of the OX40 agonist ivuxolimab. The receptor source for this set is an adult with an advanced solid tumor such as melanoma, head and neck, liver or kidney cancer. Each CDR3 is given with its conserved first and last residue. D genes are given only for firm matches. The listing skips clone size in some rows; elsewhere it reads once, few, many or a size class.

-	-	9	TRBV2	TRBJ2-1	TGTGCCACCCGGGACTTCCAGTTCTTC	CATRDFQFF
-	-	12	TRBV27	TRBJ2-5	TGTGCCAGCAGTTTCCCCGGGCTGACCCAGTACTTC	CASSFPGLTQYF
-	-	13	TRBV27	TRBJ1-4	TGTGCCAGCAGCCTATGGGGTCGGGAAAAACTGTTTTTT	CASSLWGREKLFF
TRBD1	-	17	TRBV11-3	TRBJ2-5	TGTGCCAGCAGCGGCGAGGGGACAGGGAACGGGCAAGAGACCCAGTACTTC	CASSGEGTGNGQETQYF
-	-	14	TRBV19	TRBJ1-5	TGTGCCAGTAAGGCGGGGGCCCGCAATCAGCCCCAGCATTTT	CASKAGARNQPQHF
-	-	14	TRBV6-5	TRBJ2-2	TGTGCCAGCAGCGTACAGGAGAACACCGGGGAGCTGTTTTTT	CASSVQENTGELFF
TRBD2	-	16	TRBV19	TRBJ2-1	TGTGCCAGTAGTAATCATAGGACTAGCGGGAACAATGAGCAGTTCTTC	CASSNHRTSGNNEQFF
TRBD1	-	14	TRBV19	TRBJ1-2	TGTGCCAGTAGTGCAAGCGACAGGGTTCATGGCTACACCTTC	CASSASDRVHGYTF
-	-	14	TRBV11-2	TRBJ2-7	TGTGCCAGCAGCTCGAGGGACCCCACCTACGAGCAGTACTTC	CASSSRDPTYEQYF
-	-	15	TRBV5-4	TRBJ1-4	TGTGCCAGCAGGGAAGCCAGGGGCGGGGGTGAAAAACTGTTTTTT	CASREARGGGEKLFF
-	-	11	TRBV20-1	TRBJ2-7	TGCAGTGCTGTTGACAAGTACGAGCAGTACTTC	CSAVDKYEQYF
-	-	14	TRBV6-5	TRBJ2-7	TGTGCCAGCAGTCCAGTAGACCTTCCCTACGAGCAGTACTTC	CASSPVDLPYEQYF
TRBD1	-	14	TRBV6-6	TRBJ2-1	TGTGCCAGCAGTTACTCGAGGGACAGGAATGAGCAGTTCTTC	CASSYSRDRNEQFF
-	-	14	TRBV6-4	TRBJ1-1	TGTGCCAGCAGTGACGGGACGGCGAACACTGAAGCTTTCTTT	CASSDGTANTEAFF
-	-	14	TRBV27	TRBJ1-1	TGTGCCAGCAGCCCAGGCGGATCGGACACTGAAGCTTTCTTT	CASSPGGSDTEAFF
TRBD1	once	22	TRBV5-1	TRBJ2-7	TGCGCCAGCATTTGGGCCCCCCGTCCCGCCGGGACAGGGGACTTACTCTCCTACGAGCAGTACTTC	CASIWAPRPAGTGDLLSYEQYF
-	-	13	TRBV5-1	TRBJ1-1	TGCGCCAGCAGGTCGGGAACCCACACTGAAGCTTTCTTT	CASRSGTHTEAFF
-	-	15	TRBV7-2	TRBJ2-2	TGTGCCAGCAGCTTAGGTGTGGGGAGGACCGGGGAGCTGTTTTTT	CASSLGVGRTGELFF
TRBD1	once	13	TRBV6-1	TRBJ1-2	TGTGCCAGCAGTCGGACAGGGAACTATGGCTACACCTTC	CASSRTGNYGYTF
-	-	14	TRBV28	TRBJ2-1	TGTGCCAGCAAATCAGGGTTAAGTTACAATGAGCAGTTCTTC	CASKSGLSYNEQFF
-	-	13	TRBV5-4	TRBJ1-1	TGTGCCAGCAGCCCGGGGTCAGGGTATGAAGCTTTCTTT	CASSPGSGYEAFF
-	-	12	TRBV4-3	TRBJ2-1	TGCGCCAGCAGCCAAGAAGGGTATGAGCAGTTCTTC	CASSQEGYEQFF
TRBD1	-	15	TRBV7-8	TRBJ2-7	TGTGCCAGCAACCAAATCAGGGGGAGCTCCTACGAGCAGTACTTC	CASNQIRGSSYEQYF
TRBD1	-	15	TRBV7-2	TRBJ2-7	TGTGCCAGCAGCTTAGATCTTAGGGGGCCCTACGAGCAGTACTTC	CASSLDLRGPYEQYF
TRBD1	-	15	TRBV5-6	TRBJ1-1	TGTGCCAGCAGCTTTTTAGGGACAGGGGCCACTGAAGCTTTCTTT	CASSFLGTGATEAFF
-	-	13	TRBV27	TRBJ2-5	TGTGCCAGCAGTCTACCCTCAAGGGAGACCCAGTACTTC	CASSLPSRETQYF
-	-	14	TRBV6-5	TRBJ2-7	TGTGCCAGCAGTAACTCCGGGACCACCCTCGAGCAGTACTTC	CASSNSGTTLEQYF
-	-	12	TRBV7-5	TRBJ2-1	TGTGCCAGAAGCCAAACCAAGAATGAGCAGTTCTTC	CARSQTKNEQFF
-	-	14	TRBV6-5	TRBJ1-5	TGTGCCAGCAGTGGAAATCAGGGCGATCAGCCCCAGCATTTT	CASSGNQGDQPQHF
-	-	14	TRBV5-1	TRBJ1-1	TGCGCCAGCAGCTTGGACAGGCCGAACACTGAAGCTTTCTTT	CASSLDRPNTEAFF